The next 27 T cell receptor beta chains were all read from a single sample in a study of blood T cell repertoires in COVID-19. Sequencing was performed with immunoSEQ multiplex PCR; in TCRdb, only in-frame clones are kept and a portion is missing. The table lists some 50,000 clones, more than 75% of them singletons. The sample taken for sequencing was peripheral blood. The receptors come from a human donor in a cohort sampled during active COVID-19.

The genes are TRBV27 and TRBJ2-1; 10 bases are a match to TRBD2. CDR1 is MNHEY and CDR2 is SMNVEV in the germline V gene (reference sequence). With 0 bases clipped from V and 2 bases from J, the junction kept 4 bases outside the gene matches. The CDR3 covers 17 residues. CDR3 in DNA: TGTGCCAGCAGTTTATCGAGGCTAGCGGGAGCCTACAATGAGCAGTTCTTC. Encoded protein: CASSLSRLAGAYNEQFF.

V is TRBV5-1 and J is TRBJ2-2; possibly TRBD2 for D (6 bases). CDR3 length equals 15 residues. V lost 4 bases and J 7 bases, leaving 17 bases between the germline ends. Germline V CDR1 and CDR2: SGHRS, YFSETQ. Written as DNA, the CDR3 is TGCGCCAGCAGCCCCGAAGCCTCCGGGGGCGGGGAGCTGTTTTTT. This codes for CASSPEASGGGELFF.

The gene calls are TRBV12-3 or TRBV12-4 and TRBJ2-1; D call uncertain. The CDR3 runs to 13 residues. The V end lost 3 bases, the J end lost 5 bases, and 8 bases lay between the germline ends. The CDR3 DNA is TGTGCCAGCAGTTTTACTGACAACAATGAGCAGTTCTTC. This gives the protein CASSFTDNNEQFF.

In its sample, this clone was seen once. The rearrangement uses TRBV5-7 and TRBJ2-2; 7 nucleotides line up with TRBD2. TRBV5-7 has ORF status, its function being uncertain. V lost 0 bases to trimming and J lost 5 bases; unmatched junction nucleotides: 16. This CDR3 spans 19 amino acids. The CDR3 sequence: CASSLGLRGRDYLTGELFF. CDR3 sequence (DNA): TGTGCCAGCAGCTTGGGGCTTCGGGGCCGGGACTACTTAACCGGGGAGCTGTTTTTT.

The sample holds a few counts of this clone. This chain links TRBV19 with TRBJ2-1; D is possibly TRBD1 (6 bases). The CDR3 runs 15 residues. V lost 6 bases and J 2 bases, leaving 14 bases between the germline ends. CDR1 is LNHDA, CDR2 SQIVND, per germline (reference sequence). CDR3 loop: CASRSQGTPYNEQFF. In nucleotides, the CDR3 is TGTGCCAGTAGATCGCAGGGGACCCCCTACAATGAGCAGTTCTTC.

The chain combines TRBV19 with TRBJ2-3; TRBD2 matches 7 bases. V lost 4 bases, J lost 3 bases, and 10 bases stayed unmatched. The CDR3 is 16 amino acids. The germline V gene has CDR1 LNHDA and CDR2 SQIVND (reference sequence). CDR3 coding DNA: TGTGCCAGTAGTAAAGTAGGCGGGAGAACTACAGATACGCAGTATTTT. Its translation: CASSKVGGRTTDTQYF.

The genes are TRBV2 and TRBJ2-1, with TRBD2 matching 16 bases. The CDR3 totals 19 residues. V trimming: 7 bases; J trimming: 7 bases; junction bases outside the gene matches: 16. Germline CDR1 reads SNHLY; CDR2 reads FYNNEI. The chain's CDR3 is CASKKTGTSGGAVQNEQFF. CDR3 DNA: TGTGCCAGCAAAAAAACCGGGACTAGCGGGGGGGCCGTCCAAAATGAGCAGTTCTTC.

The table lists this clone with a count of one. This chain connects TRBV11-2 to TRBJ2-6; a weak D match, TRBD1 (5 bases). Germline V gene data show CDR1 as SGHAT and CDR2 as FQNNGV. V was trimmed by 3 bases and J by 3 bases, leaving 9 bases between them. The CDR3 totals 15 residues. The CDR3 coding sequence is TGTGCCAGCAGCTTTAGGGGTGGTGGGGCCAACGTCCTGACTTTC. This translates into CASSFRGGGANVLTF.

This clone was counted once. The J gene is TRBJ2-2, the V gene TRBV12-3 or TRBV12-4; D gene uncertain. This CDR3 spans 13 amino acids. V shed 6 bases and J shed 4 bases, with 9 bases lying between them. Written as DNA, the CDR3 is TGTGCCAGCAGCCGAGGTGGCACCGGGGAGCTGTTTTTT. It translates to CASSRGGTGELFF.

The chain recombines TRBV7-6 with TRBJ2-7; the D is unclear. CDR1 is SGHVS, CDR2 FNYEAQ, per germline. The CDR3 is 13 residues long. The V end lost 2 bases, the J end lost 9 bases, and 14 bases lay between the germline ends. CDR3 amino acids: CASSLNDGLGQYF. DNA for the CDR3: TGTGCCAGCAGCTTAAACGACGGGTTAGGGCAGTACTTC.

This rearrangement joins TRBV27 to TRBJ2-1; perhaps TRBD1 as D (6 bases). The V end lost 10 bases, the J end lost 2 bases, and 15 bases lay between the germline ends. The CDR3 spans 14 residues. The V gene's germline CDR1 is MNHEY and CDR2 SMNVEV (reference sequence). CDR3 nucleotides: TGTGCCACCTCTGGGACACCTACCTACAATGAGCAGTTCTTC. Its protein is CATSGTPTYNEQFF.

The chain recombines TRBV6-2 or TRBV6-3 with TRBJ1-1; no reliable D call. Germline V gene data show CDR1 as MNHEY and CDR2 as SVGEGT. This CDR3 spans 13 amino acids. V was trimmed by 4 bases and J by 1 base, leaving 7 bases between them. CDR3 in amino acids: CASSFGRNTEAFF. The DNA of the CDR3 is TGTGCCAGCAGTTTTGGGAGGAACACTGAAGCTTTCTTT.

Here the CDR3 reads CASSLWGQGSSNQPQHF. CDR3 in DNA: TGTGCCAGCAGTTTATGGGGACAGGGGAGCAGCAATCAGCCCCAGCATTTT. The rearrangement joins TRBV28 to TRBJ1-5; 10 nucleotides match TRBD1. Germline lookup yields CDR1 MDHEN and CDR2 SYDVKM. This CDR3 spans 17 amino acids. V lost 0 bases, J lost 1 base, and 3 bases stayed unmatched.

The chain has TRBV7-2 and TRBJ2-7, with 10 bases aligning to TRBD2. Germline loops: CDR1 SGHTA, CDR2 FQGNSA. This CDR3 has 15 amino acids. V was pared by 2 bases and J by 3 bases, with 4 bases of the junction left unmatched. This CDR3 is CASSLTGTSVYEQYF. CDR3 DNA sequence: TGTGCCAGCAGCTTAACCGGGACTAGCGTCTACGAGCAGTACTTC. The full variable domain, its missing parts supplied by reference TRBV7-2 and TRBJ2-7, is GAGVSQSPSNKVTEKGKDVELRCDPISGHTALYWYRQSLGQGLEFLIYFQGNSAPDKSGLPSDRFSAERTGGSVSTLTIQRTQQEDSAVYLCASSLTGTSVYEQYFGPGTRLTVT.

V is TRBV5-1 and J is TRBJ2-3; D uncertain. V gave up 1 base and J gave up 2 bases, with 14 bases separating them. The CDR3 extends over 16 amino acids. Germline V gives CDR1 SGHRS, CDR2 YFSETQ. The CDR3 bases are TGCGCCAGCAGCTTGAATTGGGCAGTTACCACAGATACGCAGTATTTT. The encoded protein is CASSLNWAVTTDTQYF. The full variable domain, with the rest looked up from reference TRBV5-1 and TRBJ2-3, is KAGVTQTPRYLIKTRGQQVTLSCSPISGHRSVSWYQQTPGQGLQFLFEYFSETQRNKGNFPGRFSGRQFSNSRSEMNVSTLELGDSALYLCASSLNWAVTTDTQYFGPGTRLTVL.

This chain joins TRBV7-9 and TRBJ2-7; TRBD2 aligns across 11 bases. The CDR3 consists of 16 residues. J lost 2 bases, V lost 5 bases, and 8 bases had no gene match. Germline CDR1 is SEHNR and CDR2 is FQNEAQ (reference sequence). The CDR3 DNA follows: TGTGCCAGCAGCCAATCGACTAGCGGGACCGCCTACGAGCAGTACTTC. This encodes CASSQSTSGTAYEQYF.

The CDR3 protein is CASFSGRTGELFF. For the CDR3, the DNA is TGTGCCAGCTTTAGCGGGAGGACCGGGGAGCTGTTTTTT. This chain connects TRBV28 to TRBJ2-2; 10 bases match TRBD2. Germline CDR1 reads MDHEN; CDR2 reads SYDVKM. Trimming took 8 bases from V and 5 from J; bases not matched to a gene: 2. The CDR3 is 13 residues long.

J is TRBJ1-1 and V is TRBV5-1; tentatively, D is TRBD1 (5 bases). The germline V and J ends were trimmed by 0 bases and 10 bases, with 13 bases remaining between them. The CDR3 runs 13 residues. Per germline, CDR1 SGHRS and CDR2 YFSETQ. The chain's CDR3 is CASSLGRAFGAFF. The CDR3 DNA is TGCGCCAGCAGCTTGGGCAGGGCCTTTGGAGCTTTCTTT. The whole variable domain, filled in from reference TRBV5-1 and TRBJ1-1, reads KAGVTQTPRYLIKTRGQQVTLSCSPISGHRSVSWYQQTPGQGLQFLFEYFSETQRNKGNFPGRFSGRQFSNSRSEMNVSTLELGDSALYLCASSLGRAFGAFFGQGTRLTVV.

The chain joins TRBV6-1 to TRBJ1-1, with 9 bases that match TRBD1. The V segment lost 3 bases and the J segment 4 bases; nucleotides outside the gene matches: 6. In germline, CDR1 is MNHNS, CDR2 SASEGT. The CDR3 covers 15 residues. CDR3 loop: CASSDLTGGLTEAFF. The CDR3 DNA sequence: TGTGCCAGCAGTGACCTAACAGGGGGCCTCACTGAAGCTTTCTTT.

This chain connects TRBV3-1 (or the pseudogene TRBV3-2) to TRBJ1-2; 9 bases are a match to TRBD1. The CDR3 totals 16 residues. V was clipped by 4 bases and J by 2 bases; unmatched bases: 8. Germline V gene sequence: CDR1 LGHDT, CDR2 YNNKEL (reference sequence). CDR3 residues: CASSPRNRGRNYGYTF. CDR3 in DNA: TGTGCCAGCAGCCCGCGCAACAGGGGGCGCAACTATGGCTACACCTTC.

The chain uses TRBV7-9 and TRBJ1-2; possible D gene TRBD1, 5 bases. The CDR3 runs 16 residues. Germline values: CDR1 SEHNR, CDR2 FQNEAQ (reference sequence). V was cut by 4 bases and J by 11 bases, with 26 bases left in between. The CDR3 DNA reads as TGTGCCAGCAGCTGGGGGACTCAGTCGTACCTCGGGTTTTACACCTTC. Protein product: CASSWGTQSYLGFYTF.

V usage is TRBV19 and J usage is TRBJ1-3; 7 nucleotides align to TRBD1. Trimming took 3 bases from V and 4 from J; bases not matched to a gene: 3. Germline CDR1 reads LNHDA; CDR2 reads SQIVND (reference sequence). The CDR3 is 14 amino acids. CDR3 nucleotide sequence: TGTGCCAGTAGTATCAGGGGACAGGGAAACACCATATATTTT. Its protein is CASSIRGQGNTIYF.

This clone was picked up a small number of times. CDR3 sequence: CASSFAGGVGANVLTF. The CDR3 DNA reads TGTGCCAGCAGCTTTGCCGGAGGCGTAGGGGCCAACGTCCTGACTTTC. This rearrangement joins TRBV5-4 to TRBJ2-6, with D maybe TRBD2 (5 bases). V dropped 2 bases and J dropped 4 bases, with 13 bases sitting between them. The CDR3 is 16 amino acids. The germline V gene has CDR1 SGHNT and CDR2 YYREEE (reference sequence).

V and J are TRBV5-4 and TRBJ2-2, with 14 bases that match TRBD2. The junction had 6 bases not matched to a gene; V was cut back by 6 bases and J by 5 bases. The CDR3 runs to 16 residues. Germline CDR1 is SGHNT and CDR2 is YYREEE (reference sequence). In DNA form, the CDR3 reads TGTGCCAGCACGACTAGCGGGAGGGCGGTAACCGGGGAGCTGTTTTTT. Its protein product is CASTTSGRAVTGELFF.

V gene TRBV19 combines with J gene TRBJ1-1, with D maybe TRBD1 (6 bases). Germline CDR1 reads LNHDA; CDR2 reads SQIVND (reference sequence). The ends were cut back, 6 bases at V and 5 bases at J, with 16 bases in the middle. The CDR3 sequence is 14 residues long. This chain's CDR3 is CASSELGGLTEAFF. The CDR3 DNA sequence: TGTGCCAGTAGCGAGCTCGGGGGGCTGACTGAAGCTTTCTTT.

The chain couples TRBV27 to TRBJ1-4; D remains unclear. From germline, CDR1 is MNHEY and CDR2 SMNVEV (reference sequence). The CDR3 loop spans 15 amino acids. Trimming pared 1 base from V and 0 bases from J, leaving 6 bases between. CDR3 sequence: CASSLFGATNEKLFF. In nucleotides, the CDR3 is TGTGCCAGCAGTTTATTCGGGGCAACTAATGAAAAACTGTTTTTT.

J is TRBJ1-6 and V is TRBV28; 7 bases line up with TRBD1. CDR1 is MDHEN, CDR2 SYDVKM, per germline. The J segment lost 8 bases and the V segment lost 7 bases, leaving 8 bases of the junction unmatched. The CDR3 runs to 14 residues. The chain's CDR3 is CASTYQGGDSPLHF. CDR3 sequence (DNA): TGTGCCAGCACCTACCAGGGGGGAGATTCACCCCTCCACTTT.